These 25 T cell receptor beta chains were all obtained from the same sample, sequenced in a study of T-cell reconstitution after alpha-beta-depleted transplantation in children. Unique molecular identifiers tagged the TCRbeta library. A single record per CDR3 protein comes from TCRdb applying MiXCR to the PCR reads. Of about 1,000,000 distinct CDR3 sequences listed, 25% to 35% are singletons. The specimen comprised PBMCs, mostly from graft donor cells, sampled 360 days after TCRalphabeta/CD19-depleted stem cell transplant. The source of these receptors is a boy in the first two years of life who had a stem cell transplant for SCID, so the T cells may come from the graft donor.

The chain couples TRBV29-1 to TRBJ2-7, with D uncertain. Germline V CDR1 and CDR2: SQVTM, ANQGSEA. This CDR3 is built from 13 residues. Deletions cut 6 bases from V and 0 bases from J, with 12 bases between. Here the CDR3 reads CSVVDGASYEQYF. The CDR3 DNA reads as TGCAGCGTCGTGGACGGTGCCTCCTACGAGCAGTACTTC.

In nucleotides, the CDR3 is TGTGCCAGCAGGCGGCGGACGGACTCCTACGAGCAGTACTTC. Translation gives CASRRRTDSYEQYF. This chain connects TRBV6-1 to TRBJ2-7; unclear D gene. Trimming took off 6 bases at V and 0 bases at J, with 12 bases between the two ends. This CDR3 is built from 14 residues. CDR1 and CDR2 from the germline V gene are MNHNS and SASEGT.

This CDR3 is CASSQHRGGGTGELFF. As DNA, the CDR3 is TGCGCCAGCAGCCAACACAGGGGAGGGGGCACCGGGGAGCTGTTTTTT. This sequence joins TRBV4-3 and TRBJ2-2; D may match TRBD1 or TRBD2 (7 bases each). The V gene's germline CDR1 is LGHNA and CDR2 YSLEER. This CDR3 contains 16 residues. Trimming removed 2 bases from V and 4 bases from J, with 14 bases in between.

This clonotype occurred a few times. The rearrangement joins TRBV7-3 to TRBJ2-1; no definite D call. The CDR3 extends over 13 amino acids. The V and J ends lost 1 base and 5 bases respectively, with 6 bases between them. Germline assignment: CDR1 SGHTA and CDR2 FQGTGA. The CDR3 nucleotides read TGTGCCAGCAGCTTAAGTTCGGACAATGAGCAGTTCTTC. It is translated as CASSLSSDNEQFF.

This clonotype has just a few counts. The chain combines TRBV13 with TRBJ2-7; a possible D gene is TRBD1 (6 bases). V was cut by 2 bases and J by 0 bases, with 14 bases left in between. The CDR3 has 16 amino acids. CDR1 and CDR2 from the germline V gene are PRHDT and FYEKMQ (reference sequence). The CDR3 loop is CASSLRTARSSYEQYF. The CDR3 DNA is TGTGCCAGCAGCTTAAGGACAGCTAGGAGCTCCTACGAGCAGTACTTC.

In this sample, this clonotype turned up a few times. The genes are TRBV6-5 and TRBJ2-2, with D perhaps matching TRBD2 (6 bases). V shed 2 bases and J shed 1 base, with 11 bases lying between them. Looked up from germline, CDR1 is MNHEY and CDR2 is SVGAGI. CDR3 length: 16 residues. The CDR3 region has the DNA TGTGCCAGCAGTTACGTGGCGGGGCAGAACACCGGGGAGCTGTTTTTT. It yields the protein CASSYVAGQNTGELFF.

This clonotype was counted a few times. This chain uses TRBV12-3 or TRBV12-4 with TRBJ1-3; maybe TRBD1 (5 bases). With 5 bases removed from V and 4 bases from J, the gap between germline ends came to 9 bases. This CDR3 is 13 amino acids long. DNA of the CDR3: TGTGCCAGCAGTCGACAGTCAGGAAACACCATATATTTT. It yields the protein CASSRQSGNTIYF.

V and J are TRBV15 and TRBJ2-2; the D call may be TRBD1 or TRBD2 (5 bases each). Trimming left V 3 bases short and J 2 bases short, with 13 bases between. CDR1 LNHNV and CDR2 YYDKDF come from the germline V gene (reference sequence). The CDR3 runs to 16 residues. CDR3 residues: CATSSELRDNTGELFF. The CDR3, as DNA: TGTGCCACCAGCAGTGAACTCCGGGACAACACCGGGGAGCTGTTTTTT.

Note on this clonotype: One junction end does not reproduce the germline sequence, and a read error may be involved. The genes are TRBV5-1 and TRBJ2-2; D is unclear. Germline assignment: CDR1 SGHRS and CDR2 YFSETQ. This CDR3 comprises 14 residues. The CDR3 sequence: CASSSLPNAGELFF. The CDR3 coding sequence is TGCGCCAGCAGCTCCCTTCCGAACGCCGGGGAGCTGTTTTTT.

This clonotype has a handful of counts. V usage is TRBV5-1 and J usage is TRBJ2-2; 11 nucleotides match TRBD1. The CDR3 loop spans 15 amino acids. CDR1 SGHRS and CDR2 YFSETQ come from the germline V gene. Trimming at V came to 4 bases and at J to 4 bases, leaving 3 bases not matched to a gene. CDR3 in DNA: TGCGCCAGCAGCGTCGGGACAGGGGGCACCGGGGAGCTGTTTTTT. Translating it yields CASSVGTGGTGELFF.

The CDR3 nucleotides are TGTGCCAGTAGTGGCCCGGGACAGGGGGCCTATGAGCAGTTCTTC. Encoded protein: CASSGPGQGAYEQFF. The V and J genes are TRBV19 and TRBJ2-1; 12 bases fit TRBD1. After removal of 5 bases from V and 8 bases from J, the junction contained 7 bases not matched to a gene. This CDR3 region has 15 residues. The germline V gene has CDR1 LNHDA and CDR2 SQIVND (reference sequence).

The chain is built from TRBV2 and TRBJ1-6, with D possibly TRBD1 on 6 matching bases. Germline V gives CDR1 SNHLY, CDR2 FYNNEI. Trimming took 7 bases from V and 10 from J, leaving 20 bases between them. The CDR3 runs 15 residues. The CDR3 sequence: CASKREQGDHSPLHF. CDR3 DNA: TGTGCCAGCAAACGGGAACAGGGAGATCACTCACCCCTCCACTTT. The whole variable domain, remainder taken from reference TRBV2 and TRBJ1-6, is EPEVTQTPSHQVTQMGQEVILRCVPISNHLYFYWYRQILGQKVEFLVSFYNNEISEKSEIFDDQFSVERPDGSNFTLKIRSTKLEDSAMYFCASKREQGDHSPLHFGNGTRLTVT.

This clonotype occurred a few times. This chain joins TRBV6-1 and TRBJ2-7; either TRBD1 or TRBD2 may supply D (5 bases each). Trimming shortened V by 7 bases and J by 2 bases, and 15 bases separated the two germline ends. Germline V CDR1 and CDR2: MNHNS, SASEGT. The CDR3 has 14 residues. As DNA, the CDR3 is TGTGCCAGCAAAATGACTGTGGGGGCCTACGAGCAGTACTTC. Its protein product is CASKMTVGAYEQYF.

This clonotype showed up just a few times. The rearrangement links TRBV11-2 to TRBJ2-3; no definite D call. CDR1 SGHAT and CDR2 FQNNGV come from the germline V gene. Trimming shortened V by 5 bases and J by 3 bases, and 18 bases separated the two germline ends. CDR3 length equals 16 residues. The CDR3 is CASSLGLKSKTDTQYF. The CDR3, as DNA: TGTGCCAGCAGCCTAGGTCTCAAATCGAAAACAGATACGCAGTATTTT.

The sample holds a few counts of this clonotype. The chain recombines TRBV25-1 with TRBJ2-1; tentative D call: TRBD1 (5 bases). The CDR3 runs 16 residues. The V and J ends lost 1 base and 4 bases respectively, with 14 bases between them. CDR1 and CDR2 from the germline V gene are MGHDK and SYGVNS. The CDR3 coding sequence is TGTGCCAGCAGTGAATCAAGCAGGGCCCGGTACAATGAGCAGTTCTTC. Its translation: CASSESSRARYNEQFF.

This chain connects TRBV14 to TRBJ1-1, with D possibly matching TRBD1 (6 bases). This CDR3 region has 14 residues. Germline CDR1 and CDR2: SGHDN and FVKESK. V was shortened by 3 bases and J by 10 bases, with 18 bases between the two germline ends. The CDR3: CASSQTVRTVAAFF. The CDR3 nucleotides read TGTGCCAGCAGCCAGACCGTTCGGACAGTCGCAGCTTTCTTT.

There are a few counts of this clonotype. The chain is built from TRBV27 and TRBJ1-1; no clear D. CDR1 and CDR2 from the germline V gene are MNHEY and SMNVEV (reference sequence). This CDR3 is 16 amino acids long. The ends were cut back, 0 bases at V and 3 bases at J, with 14 bases in the middle. CDR3 residues: CASSLSPPGRDTEAFF. The DNA for the CDR3 is TGTGCCAGCAGTTTATCCCCCCCGGGGAGGGACACTGAAGCTTTCTTT.

This clonotype has just a few counts. The chain recombines TRBV4-1 with TRBJ1-1, with a weak D call TRBD1 (6 bases). V lost 1 base and J lost 13, with 22 bases in between. This CDR3 is 15 amino acids long. Germline V gives CDR1 MGHRA, CDR2 YSYEKL. The DNA for the CDR3 is TGCGCCAGCAGCCAAGGGGAACTACAGGGCCTGCACGTTTTCTTT. Its protein is CASSQGELQGLHVFF.

This chain joins TRBV5-1 and TRBJ2-1; possibly TRBD1 for D (5 bases). V gave up 0 bases and J gave up 4 bases, with 17 bases separating them. The germline V gene encodes CDR1 SGHRS and CDR2 YFSETQ. This CDR3 has 17 amino acids. The CDR3 region is CASSLAPTGQGYNEQFF. The CDR3 nucleotides are TGCGCCAGCAGCTTGGCCCCTACCGGACAAGGGTACAATGAGCAGTTCTTC.

The gene calls are TRBV28 and TRBJ1-1, with 7 bases fitting TRBD1. The V gene's germline CDR1 is MDHEN and CDR2 SYDVKM. The CDR3 loop spans 13 amino acids. Trimming took 6 bases from V and 9 from J; bases not matched to a gene: 10. This CDR3 is CASRPTGYSKAFF. The CDR3 DNA reads TGTGCCAGCAGGCCGACAGGGTACAGCAAAGCTTTCTTT.

The gene calls are TRBV18 and TRBJ2-3; D call uncertain. The CDR3 loop spans 16 amino acids. Germline V gives CDR1 KGHSH, CDR2 LQKENI. The V gene lost 1 base and the J gene lost 1 base, with 12 bases spanning the gap. The CDR3 protein is CASSPQANAGTDTQYF. DNA for the CDR3: TGTGCCAGCTCACCACAGGCTAATGCCGGCACAGATACGCAGTATTTT.

This clonotype turned up a few times. The V call is TRBV6-5, the J call TRBJ2-3; D not certain. V gave up 4 bases and J gave up 10 bases, with 18 bases separating them. This CDR3 is 14 amino acids long. The germline gives CDR1 MNHEY, CDR2 SVGAGI. The CDR3 loop is CASSSTPHGPAQYF. The CDR3 DNA follows: TGTGCCAGCAGTTCGACACCGCACGGCCCAGCGCAGTATTTT.

The chain has TRBV29-1 and TRBJ1-2; 7 bases fit TRBD1. After removal of 6 bases from V and 4 bases from J, the junction contained 14 bases not matched to a gene. Germline V CDR1 and CDR2: SQVTM, ANQGSEA. This CDR3 region has 15 residues. CDR3 nucleotides: TGCAGCGTGGGAATACAGGGGTTGGGCCCCTATGGCTACACCTTC. This sequence encodes CSVGIQGLGPYGYTF.

The rearrangement joins TRBV11-1 to TRBJ2-2; TRBD2 aligns across 12 bases. Germline lookup yields CDR1 SGHAT and CDR2 FQDESV (reference sequence). V was clipped by 5 bases and J by 10 bases; unmatched bases: 17. This CDR3 has 18 amino acids. CDR3 in amino acids: CASSIRTSGTYRVVELFF. The CDR3 DNA is TGTGCCAGCAGCATCCGGACTAGCGGGACATATCGGGTCGTGGAGCTGTTTTTT.

In the case of this clonotype: Sequence at one end of the junction differs from germline and may be a read error. The chain links TRBV3-1 to TRBJ2-7; D remains unclear. The CDR3 contains 10 residues. Germline-derived CDR1 and CDR2 are LGHDT and YNNKEL (reference sequence). The CDR3 sequence: CASSQGAVVF. The CDR3 nucleotides read TGTGCCAGCAGCCAAGGGGCCGTCGTCTTC.